This T cell receptor (beta chain) was captured in a study of blood T cell repertoires in COVID-19. Study at large: In each case, the material was cDNA or gDNA derived from T cells, B-cell-depleted T cells, or PBMCs.

In the source study's methods: It was from reference gene primer amplification that nucleated cell counts were estimated. Assay: immunoSEQ multiplex PCR; the TCRdb copy retains only in-frame clones and omits some. V, J and clone size reflect that table, while D and trimming were determined from the DNA. Here the sample spans 140,000 to 150,000 clones, approximately 90% being singletons. This TCR derives from a woman between 50 and 59 years old with acute or convalescent COVID-19. The specimen sequenced was peripheral blood.

The CDR3 DNA is TGTGCCAGCAGTTATTCTGCAGGGTTCTCTGGAAACACCATATATTTT. The encoded protein is CASSYSAGFSGNTIYF. The chain joins TRBV6-5 to TRBJ1-3; D is perhaps TRBD1 (5 bases). The germline V gene encodes CDR1 MNHEY and CDR2 SVGAGI. Trimming stripped 3 bases from V and 0 bases from J, with 12 bases between. This CDR3 region has 16 residues.